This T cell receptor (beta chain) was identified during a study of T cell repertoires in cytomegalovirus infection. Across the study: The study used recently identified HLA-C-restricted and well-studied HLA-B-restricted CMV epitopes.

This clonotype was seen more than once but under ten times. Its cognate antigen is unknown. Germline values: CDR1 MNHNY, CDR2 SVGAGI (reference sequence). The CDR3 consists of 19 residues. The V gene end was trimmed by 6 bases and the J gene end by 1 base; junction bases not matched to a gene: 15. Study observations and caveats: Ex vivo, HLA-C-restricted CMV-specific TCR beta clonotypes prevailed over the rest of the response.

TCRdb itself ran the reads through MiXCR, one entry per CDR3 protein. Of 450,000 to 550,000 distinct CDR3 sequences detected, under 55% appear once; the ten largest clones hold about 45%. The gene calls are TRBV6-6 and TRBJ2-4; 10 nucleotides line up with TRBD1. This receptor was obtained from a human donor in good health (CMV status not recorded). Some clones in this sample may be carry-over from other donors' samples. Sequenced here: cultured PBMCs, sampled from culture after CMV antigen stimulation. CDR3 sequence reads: CASSATGTGVSLAKNIQYF. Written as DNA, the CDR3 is TGTGCCAGCAGCGCCACCGGGACAGGGGTTAGTTTGGCCAAAAACATTCAGTACTTC.